Listed below are T cell receptor beta chains from one sample, sequenced in a study of blood T cell repertoires in COVID-19. TCRdb's copy holds only in-frame clones and misses some; the assay was immunoSEQ multiplex PCR. The sample contains 160,000 or so clones, 70% to 90% of which appear only once. Sequenced material: PBMCs or T cells enriched from blood (not recorded which). Source of these receptors: a woman between 50 and 59 years old who had recovered from COVID-19. The CDR3 runs from the conserved cysteine through the conserved F or W. Each record gives: D gene, clone size, J gene, V gene, CDR3 DNA, CDR3 protein. A D gene is named only where the DNA matches it firmly. Clone size appears in some rows only: once, few, many, or a class for an expanded clone.

TRBD1 | NA | TRBJ2-4 | TRBV5-4 | TGTGCCAGCAGCTTGGACAGGGGGATCAACATTCAGTACTTC | CASSLDRGINIQYF
TRBD2 | NA | TRBJ2-5 | TRBV7-2 | TGTGCCAGCAGCTTAGCGGGGGGAGGGGAGACCCAGTACTTC | CASSLAGGGETQYF
TRBD2 | NA | TRBJ2-3 | TRBV7-2 | TGTGCCAGCAGCCTAGCGGGGGGGCGTTCCACAGATACGCAGTATTTT | CASSLAGGRSTDTQYF
TRBD2 | few | TRBJ2-3 | TRBV7-3 | TGTGCCAGCAGCGTGTCGGGACTACCCACAGATACGCAGTATTTT | CASSVSGLPTDTQYF
TRBD1 | many | TRBJ2-1 | TRBV4-2 | TGTGCCAGCAGCCAAGCCCTGGGACAGGGGGCGCGGAATGAGCAGTTCTTC | CASSQALGQGARNEQFF
NA | once | TRBJ1-2 | TRBV6-4 | TGTGCCAGCAGCGCGGGACGGGACTATGGCTACACCTTC | CASSAGRDYGYTF
TRBD2 | few | TRBJ2-4 | TRBV4-2 | TGTGCCAGCAGCCAAGGGGGGGCTAGCGGGGGTGGTAACATTCAGTACTTC | CASSQGGASGGGNIQYF
NA | many | TRBJ2-5 | TRBV4-1 | TGCGCCAGCAGCCTACTACCACCGGGATCCCAAGAGACCCAGTACTTC | CASSLLPPGSQETQYF
NA | few | TRBJ2-3 | TRBV5-1 | TGCGCCAGCAGCTTGGGCGGGTTCACAGATACGCAGTATTTT | CASSLGGFTDTQYF
NA | NA | TRBJ2-5 | TRBV11-3 | TGTGCCAGCAGCTTAGGGGCTAGCTTGGGGCAAGAGACCCAGTACTTC | CASSLGASLGQETQYF
NA | NA | TRBJ1-1 | TRBV5-1 | TGCGCCAGCAGCTTCCAGACAACTGGGTTAGCTGAAGCTTTCTTT | CASSFQTTGLAEAFF
TRBD1 | NA | TRBJ1-5 | TRBV30 | TGTGCCTGGGGACCGGGACAGAGCAATCAGCCCCAGCATTTT | CAWGPGQSNQPQHF
TRBD1 | NA | TRBJ1-1 | TRBV29-1 | TGCAGCGTTGAGACTAACAGGGGGAACACTGAAGCTTTCTTT | CSVETNRGNTEAFF
NA | once | TRBJ2-1 | TRBV4-3 | TGCGCCAGCAGCCAAGAACCAAGAGACAATGAGCAGTTCTTC | CASSQEPRDNEQFF
TRBD2 | NA | TRBJ2-3 | TRBV28 | TGTGCCAGCAGTTTCCGCACACTAGCGATCACAGATACGCAGTATTTT | CASSFRTLAITDTQYF
NA | NA | TRBJ1-2 | TRBV7-2 | TGTGCCAGCAGCTTAGCTCCAGGGGAGGGCCAGGGCTACACCTTC | CASSLAPGEGQGYTF
TRBD1 | NA | TRBJ1-2 | TRBV18 | TGTGCCAGCTCACCATCCCGGGGACAGGACGCTCCTTTCTTCTATGGCTACACCTTC | CASSPSRGQDAPFFYGYTF
NA | NA | TRBJ1-6 | TRBV6-6 | TGTGCCAGCAGTTACCGGGGAGGGTCCTATAATTCACCCCTCCACTTT | CASSYRGGSYNSPLHF
TRBD1 | NA | TRBJ2-7 | TRBV6-5 | TGTGCCAGCAGGAGACAGGGGGCCTCCTACGAGCAGTACTTC | CASRRQGASYEQYF
TRBD1 | NA | TRBJ2-4 | TRBV9 | TGTGCCAGCAGCGCGGGACAGTCGAAAAACATTCAGTACTTC | CASSAGQSKNIQYF
NA | once | TRBJ1-2 | TRBV6-5 | TGTGCCAGCACCACCTTAACAGGGAGGGAGAATGGCTACACCTTC | CASTTLTGRENGYTF
NA | few | TRBJ1-5 | TRBV25-1 | TGTGCCAGCAGTGACCGGGGTGTCCAGCCCCAGCATTTT | CASSDRGVQPQHF
NA | NA | TRBJ1-4 | TRBV29-1 | TGCAGCGTTGGATCGGGAAGGGAAAAACTGTTTTTT | CSVGSGREKLFF
TRBD2 | NA | TRBJ2-2 | TRBV11-1 | TGTGCCAGCAGCATACTAGCGGCCGGGGAGCTGTTTTTT | CASSILAAGELFF
TRBD1 | NA | TRBJ1-1 | TRBV2 | TGTGCCACCGTGCCTGGGACAGGGGGCACTGAAGCTTTCTTT | CATVPGTGGTEAFF
TRBD1 | NA | TRBJ2-7 | TRBV25-1 | TGTGCCAGCAGAGGTACAGGGGGCGAAGGGCAGTACTTC | CASRGTGGEGQYF
NA | few | TRBJ1-6 | TRBV2 | TGTGCCGGCTCCACCCGGGGGGGTTTTAGCTCCTATAATTCACCCCTCCACTTT | CAGSTRGGFSSYNSPLHF
NA | NA | TRBJ2-5 | TRBV18 | TGTGCCAGCTCACCACAACAGGGAATAAACCAAGAGACCCAGTACTTC | CASSPQQGINQETQYF
NA | NA | TRBJ1-4 | TRBV5-4 | TGTGCCAGCAGCGCCACAGGGTTGACTAATGAAAAACTGTTTTTT | CASSATGLTNEKLFF
TRBD1 | NA | TRBJ1-2 | TRBV29-1 | TGCAGCGGCGGGACAGGCTATGGCTACACCTTC | CSGGTGYGYTF
TRBD1 | NA | TRBJ2-3 | TRBV29-1 | TGCAGCGTTGAGATGACAGGGGGCGAGACAGATACGCAGTATTTT | CSVEMTGGETDTQYF
TRBD2 | NA | TRBJ2-1 | TRBV4-2 | TGTGCCAGCAGCCAAGAACCGGGACTAGCGGGGGAGATCTACAATGAGCAGTTCTTC | CASSQEPGLAGEIYNEQFF
TRBD1 | NA | TRBJ2-3 | TRBV6-5 | TGTGCCAGCAGGGGGAGACAGGGGGCGGCGGATACGCAGTATTTT | CASRGRQGAADTQYF
NA | NA | TRBJ2-1 | TRBV5-8 | TGTGCCAGCAGCAGGACTCTGACCGATGAGCAGTTCTTC | CASSRTLTDEQFF
NA | NA | TRBJ2-2 | TRBV5-1 | TGCGCCAGCAGTGCTGGACAGCGAACAAGAACCGGGGAGCTGTTTTTT | CASSAGQRTRTGELFF
NA | NA | TRBJ2-7 | TRBV7-3 | TGTGCCAGCAGCCTGGAGGGCCGGTACGAGCAGTACTTC | CASSLEGRYEQYF
TRBD1 | NA | TRBJ2-7 | TRBV18 | TGTGCCAGCTCACCAGGGACAGGGCACTACGAGCAGTACTTC | CASSPGTGHYEQYF
NA | once | TRBJ1-6 | TRBV9 | TGTGCCAGCAGTGCTCAGGGGTTCTCCTATAATTCACCCCTCCACTTT | CASSAQGFSYNSPLHF
TRBD2 | NA | TRBJ2-7 | TRBV28 | TGTGCCAGCAGTTTAGAGGGACTACCCTATGAGCAGTACTTC | CASSLEGLPYEQYF
NA | NA | TRBJ1-5 | TRBV6-5 | TGTGCCAGCCTCGGACCGGGAGGGCAGCCCCAGCATTTT | CASLGPGGQPQHF
NA | NA | TRBJ1-6 | TRBV5-1 | TGCGCCAGCAGCTTGGGGGGACACTCCTATAATTCACCCCTCCACTTT | CASSLGGHSYNSPLHF
TRBD2 | NA | TRBJ2-5 | TRBV4-2 | TGTGCCAGCAGCCAAGATCCCACGGGGGGAGCAGAGACCCAGTACTTC | CASSQDPTGGAETQYF
TRBD1 | NA | TRBJ2-7 | TRBV6-2/TRBV6-3 | TGTGCCAGCAGTTACCTCCAAACTTTCGACAGGGGCCACGAGCAGTACTTC | CASSYLQTFDRGHEQYF
NA | NA | TRBJ2-3 | TRBV5-4 | TGTGCCAGCAGCTCGCCTTTGGGGGGGGCGGATACGCAGTATTTT | CASSSPLGGADTQYF
NA | NA | TRBJ2-2 | TRBV5-4 | TGTGCCAGCAGCTTCCCCGGGGGTGGTACCGGGGAGCTGTTTTTT | CASSFPGGGTGELFF
TRBD2 | NA | TRBJ2-7 | TRBV6-2/TRBV6-3 | TGTGCCAGCAGTTACTCGACTAGCGGGGGCTACGAGCAGTACTTC | CASSYSTSGGYEQYF
NA | NA | TRBJ1-3 | TRBV5-6 | TGTGCCAGCAGCCCCGGCGGCGTGGCCGGAAACACCATATATTTT | CASSPGGVAGNTIYF
NA | once | TRBJ2-6 | TRBV3-1/TRBV3-2 | TGTGCCAGCAGCCACCTCCCTGAGGCTGGGGCCAACGTCCTGACTTTC | CASSHLPEAGANVLTF
NA | NA | TRBJ2-5 | TRBV19 | TGTGCCAGTAGTACGGGTGTTCAAGAGACCCAGTACTTC | CASSTGVQETQYF
NA | NA | TRBJ2-3 | TRBV3-1/TRBV3-2 | TGTGCCAGCAGCCAAGACAACGGTGCAGATACGCAGTATTTT | CASSQDNGADTQYF
TRBD1 | NA | TRBJ1-2 | TRBV9 | TGTGCCAGCAGCGTAGCGGCGAGGGGGCTTACCCCCCTATATGGCTACACCTTC | CASSVAARGLTPLYGYTF
TRBD2 | NA | TRBJ2-3 | TRBV5-1 | TGCGCCAGCAGCACCTTCCGGGGGGGCCCGACAGATACGCAGTATTTT | CASSTFRGGPTDTQYF
NA | NA | TRBJ2-7 | TRBV9 | TGTGCCAGCAGCCCACGCGCGTTAGCGGTCCACGAGCAGTACTTC | CASSPRALAVHEQYF
NA | NA | TRBJ2-7 | TRBV9 | TGTGCCAGCAGCAGTTGGGGACTGACCGACGAGCAGTACTTC | CASSSWGLTDEQYF
NA | NA | TRBJ2-7 | TRBV7-2 | TGTGCCAGCAGCTACGACACATCCTACGAGCAGTACTTC | CASSYDTSYEQYF
TRBD1 | NA | TRBJ2-7 | TRBV6-5 | TGTGCCAGTTGGCCCCGGGACAGCTCCTACGAGCAGTACTTC | CASWPRDSSYEQYF
NA | NA | TRBJ2-7 | TRBV6-5 | TGTGCCAGCAGTTCTGACAGGCCTTACGAGCAGTACTTC | CASSSDRPYEQYF